Listed below are T cell receptor beta chains from one sample, sequenced in a study of cytomegalovirus exposure and HLA in healthy donors. The repertoire was sequenced with immunoSEQ multiplex PCR; TCRdb's copy has only in-frame clones and lacks some. The sample has about 130,000 clones; around nine tenths are singletons. The specimen was PBMCs. The receptors shown here come from a woman in her twenties or thirties in good health and CMV-seronegative. CDR3s include the opening cysteine and the closing phenylalanine or tryptophan. D genes are given only for firm matches. Size is omitted from some rows. Given values are once, few, many or a class for expanded clones.

cdr3_aa: CASSVATGQSNEKLFF
cdr3_nt: TGTGCCAGCAGCGTAGCTACGGGACAGTCTAATGAAAAACTGTTTTTT
v_call: TRBV9
j_call: TRBJ1-4
clone_size: -
d_call: TRBD1

cdr3_aa: CASSLYGTGTNYGYTF
cdr3_nt: TGTGCCAGCAGTTTATATGGGACAGGGACGAACTATGGCTACACCTTC
v_call: TRBV28
j_call: TRBJ1-2
clone_size: -
d_call: TRBD1

cdr3_aa: CASSNRGRGTEAFF
cdr3_nt: TGTGCCAGCTCCAACAGGGGGCGAGGCACTGAAGCTTTCTTT
v_call: TRBV27
j_call: TRBJ1-1
clone_size: -
d_call: TRBD1

cdr3_aa: CASRSAGTSSYEQYF
cdr3_nt: TGTGCCAGTAGATCCGCCGGGACAAGCTCCTACGAGCAGTACTTC
v_call: TRBV19
j_call: TRBJ2-7
clone_size: -
d_call: -

cdr3_aa: CASSIRTASNQPQHF
cdr3_nt: TGTGCCAGTAGTATTAGGACAGCTAGCAATCAGCCCCAGCATTTT
v_call: TRBV19
j_call: TRBJ1-5
clone_size: -
d_call: -

cdr3_aa: CASRQLAGGDTGELFF
cdr3_nt: TGTGCCAGCAGACAACTAGCGGGGGGGGACACCGGGGAGCTGTTTTTT
v_call: TRBV5-4
j_call: TRBJ2-2
clone_size: once
d_call: TRBD2

cdr3_aa: CAWRPSPATGTNEQFF
cdr3_nt: TGTGCCTGGAGGCCATCACCCGCGACAGGGACCAATGAGCAGTTCTTC
v_call: TRBV30
j_call: TRBJ2-1
clone_size: -
d_call: TRBD1

cdr3_aa: CASSPYDLARPPYNEQFF
cdr3_nt: TGTGCCAGCAGCCCGTATGACTTAGCCCGCCCCCCTTACAATGAGCAGTTCTTC
v_call: TRBV7-9
j_call: TRBJ2-1
clone_size: -
d_call: -

cdr3_aa: CASSFRPGSQETQYF
cdr3_nt: TGTGCCAGCAGCTTCCGTCCGGGGAGCCAAGAGACCCAGTACTTC
v_call: TRBV11-1
j_call: TRBJ2-5
clone_size: once
d_call: -

cdr3_aa: CASSLGLGNEQFF
cdr3_nt: TGTGCCAGCAGCTTAGGACTTGGCAATGAGCAGTTCTTC
v_call: TRBV7-2
j_call: TRBJ2-1
clone_size: -
d_call: -

cdr3_aa: CASSPSSGRAKNEQFF
cdr3_nt: TGTGCCAGCTCACCCTCTAGCGGGAGGGCTAAAAATGAGCAGTTCTTC
v_call: TRBV18
j_call: TRBJ2-1
clone_size: once
d_call: TRBD2

cdr3_aa: CASGSTGTSSYEQYF
cdr3_nt: TGTGCCAGCGGATCGACAGGGACTAGCTCCTACGAGCAGTACTTC
v_call: TRBV6-6
j_call: TRBJ2-7
clone_size: -
d_call: -

cdr3_aa: CASRVEGAGYGYTF
cdr3_nt: TGTGCCAGTAGAGTCGAGGGGGCAGGCTATGGCTACACCTTC
v_call: TRBV19
j_call: TRBJ1-2
clone_size: -
d_call: TRBD1

cdr3_aa: CASSRLGQGANRDYGYTF
cdr3_nt: TGCGCCAGCAGCCGCCTGGGACAGGGGGCTAACAGGGACTATGGCTACACCTTC
v_call: TRBV4-1
j_call: TRBJ1-2
clone_size: -
d_call: TRBD1

cdr3_aa: CASSGHMNTEAFF
cdr3_nt: TGTGCCAGCAGTGGACATATGAACACTGAAGCTTTCTTT
v_call: TRBV2
j_call: TRBJ1-1
clone_size: -
d_call: -

cdr3_aa: CASSFPWTGRGLEQYF
cdr3_nt: TGTGCCAGCAGTTTCCCTTGGACAGGGCGGGGTCTCGAGCAGTACTTC
v_call: TRBV28
j_call: TRBJ2-7
clone_size: -
d_call: TRBD1

cdr3_aa: CASSLRGSYEQYF
cdr3_nt: TGTGCCAGCAGCTTAAGGGGGTCCTACGAGCAGTACTTC
v_call: TRBV11-2
j_call: TRBJ2-7
clone_size: -
d_call: -

cdr3_aa: CASSLLTGKYEQYF
cdr3_nt: TGTGCCAGCAGCCTTCTGACAGGGAAATACGAGCAGTACTTC
v_call: TRBV7-2
j_call: TRBJ2-7
clone_size: -
d_call: TRBD1

cdr3_aa: CAISDGGANYGYTF
cdr3_nt: TGTGCCATCAGTGATGGGGGGGCTAACTATGGCTACACCTTC
v_call: TRBV10-3
j_call: TRBJ1-2
clone_size: -
d_call: -

cdr3_aa: CASSPQGGTSGYEQYF
cdr3_nt: TGCGCCAGCAGCCCCCAAGGAGGGACTAGCGGGTACGAGCAGTACTTC
v_call: TRBV5-1
j_call: TRBJ2-7
clone_size: -
d_call: TRBD2

cdr3_aa: CASSRGLYNEQFF
cdr3_nt: TGTGCTAGCTCGAGGGGACTCTACAATGAGCAGTTCTTC
v_call: TRBV7-7
j_call: TRBJ2-1
clone_size: -
d_call: -

cdr3_aa: CAVLGQGNTGELFF
cdr3_nt: TGTGCCGTACTCGGACAGGGGAACACCGGGGAGCTGTTTTTT
v_call: TRBV10-3
j_call: TRBJ2-2
clone_size: few
d_call: TRBD1

cdr3_aa: CASSASRDSPVRGQPQHF
cdr3_nt: TGTGCCAGCAGTGCCTCCCGGGACAGCCCGGTTCGGGGTCAGCCCCAGCATTTT
v_call: TRBV2
j_call: TRBJ1-5
clone_size: -
d_call: TRBD1

cdr3_aa: CAWSEGQGAYGYTF
cdr3_nt: TGTGCCTGGAGTGAAGGACAGGGGGCCTATGGCTACACCTTC
v_call: TRBV30
j_call: TRBJ1-2
clone_size: -
d_call: TRBD1

cdr3_aa: CARSLGGRQETQYF
cdr3_nt: TGTGCCCGCAGCTTAGGTGGCAGACAAGAGACCCAGTACTTC
v_call: TRBV7-3
j_call: TRBJ2-5
clone_size: -
d_call: -

cdr3_aa: CASSPRFPTSGRAISYNEQFF
cdr3_nt: TGCGCCAGCAGCCCAAGATTTCCGACTAGCGGGAGGGCCATTTCCTACAATGAGCAGTTCTTC
v_call: TRBV4-3
j_call: TRBJ2-1
clone_size: -
d_call: TRBD2

cdr3_aa: CASSPLIRELVPDTQYF
cdr3_nt: TGTGCCAGCAGCCCTCTGATTCGGGAGCTTGTGCCAGATACGCAGTATTTT
v_call: TRBV7-3
j_call: TRBJ2-3
clone_size: few
d_call: -

cdr3_aa: CASSFDGQEQFF
cdr3_nt: TGCGCCAGCAGCTTCGACGGACAGGAGCAGTTCTTC
v_call: TRBV5-1
j_call: TRBJ2-1
clone_size: once
d_call: -

cdr3_aa: CASSSRDNLSNQPQHF
cdr3_nt: TGTGCCAGCAGTTCCCGGGACAACCTTAGCAATCAGCCCCAGCATTTT
v_call: TRBV6-5
j_call: TRBJ1-5
clone_size: -
d_call: -

cdr3_aa: CASSYQETASKTQYF
cdr3_nt: TGTGCCAGCAGCTACCAAGAGACAGCCTCTAAGACCCAGTACTTC
v_call: TRBV7-9
j_call: TRBJ2-5
clone_size: -
d_call: -

cdr3_aa: CASKGTPDKETQYF
cdr3_nt: TGTGCCAGCAAGGGGACACCCGATAAAGAGACCCAGTACTTC
v_call: TRBV2
j_call: TRBJ2-5
clone_size: few
d_call: -

cdr3_aa: CSTTGGMDEQYF
cdr3_nt: TGCAGTACGACAGGGGGGATGGACGAGCAGTACTTC
v_call: TRBV29-1
j_call: TRBJ2-7
clone_size: -
d_call: TRBD1

cdr3_aa: CASSGTSGGIQETQYF
cdr3_nt: TGTGCCAGCTCCGGGACTAGCGGGGGGATCCAAGAGACCCAGTACTTC
v_call: TRBV18
j_call: TRBJ2-5
clone_size: -
d_call: TRBD2

cdr3_aa: CASSLRLAGNTGELFF
cdr3_nt: TGCGCCAGCAGCTTACGACTAGCGGGAAATACCGGGGAGCTGTTTTTT
v_call: TRBV5-1
j_call: TRBJ2-2
clone_size: -
d_call: TRBD2

cdr3_aa: CASSLGGEGLSGNTIYF
cdr3_nt: TGTGCCAGCAGCTTAGGGGGTGAGGGACTCTCTGGAAACACCATATATTTT
v_call: TRBV13
j_call: TRBJ1-3
clone_size: -
d_call: -

cdr3_aa: CASSRRTGSYEQYF
cdr3_nt: TGTGCCAGTAGTAGGAGGACAGGGTCCTACGAGCAGTACTTC
v_call: TRBV19
j_call: TRBJ2-7
clone_size: -
d_call: TRBD1

cdr3_aa: CASSLWASGGEQYF
cdr3_nt: TGTGCCAGCAGTTTATGGGCTAGCGGGGGAGAGCAGTACTTC
v_call: TRBV27
j_call: TRBJ2-7
clone_size: -
d_call: TRBD2

cdr3_aa: CASSSDGNGNTIYF
cdr3_nt: TGTGCCAGCAGTTCGGACGGGAATGGAAACACCATATATTTT
v_call: TRBV2
j_call: TRBJ1-3
clone_size: few
d_call: -

cdr3_aa: CASSLFDRGPRGYTF
cdr3_nt: TGTGCCAGCAGTTTATTCGACAGGGGGCCTCGGGGCTACACCTTC
v_call: TRBV28
j_call: TRBJ1-2
clone_size: -
d_call: TRBD1

cdr3_aa: CASSLGGNSPLHF
cdr3_nt: TGTGCCAGCAGCTTGGGCGGGAATTCACCCCTCCACTTT
v_call: TRBV5-6
j_call: TRBJ1-6
clone_size: -
d_call: -

cdr3_aa: CAGSGTGIGETQYF
cdr3_nt: TGTGCCGGATCCGGGACAGGGATCGGGGAGACCCAGTACTTC
v_call: TRBV2
j_call: TRBJ2-5
clone_size: -
d_call: TRBD1

cdr3_aa: CASSAVAASSYNEQFF
cdr3_nt: TGTGCCAGCAGCGCGGTGGCCGCCAGCTCCTACAATGAGCAGTTCTTC
v_call: TRBV5-6
j_call: TRBJ2-1
clone_size: -
d_call: -

cdr3_aa: CASSVGGQLNTEAFF
cdr3_nt: TGTGCCAGTTCAGTAGGGGGACAGCTGAACACTGAAGCTTTCTTT
v_call: TRBV19
j_call: TRBJ1-1
clone_size: few
d_call: TRBD1

cdr3_aa: CASSYGSGQGVNTIYF
cdr3_nt: TGTGCCAGCAGTTACGGCTCGGGACAGGGGGTAAACACCATATATTTT
v_call: TRBV6-5
j_call: TRBJ1-3
clone_size: -
d_call: TRBD1

cdr3_aa: CSVAQGAQLYF
cdr3_nt: -
v_call: TRBV29-1
j_call: TRBJ2-5
clone_size: -
d_call: -

cdr3_aa: CASSLNYRDENSPLHF
cdr3_nt: TGCGCCAGCAGCCTGAATTACAGGGATGAAAATTCACCCCTCCACTTT
v_call: TRBV5-1
j_call: TRBJ1-6
clone_size: -
d_call: -

cdr3_aa: CASSLRGGTDTQYF
cdr3_nt: TGTGCCAGCAGCCTCAGGGGTGGCACAGATACGCAGTATTTT
v_call: TRBV9
j_call: TRBJ2-3
clone_size: -
d_call: -

cdr3_aa: CASSLSGTGVTYEQYF
cdr3_nt: TGTGCCAGCAGCTTATCCGGGACAGGGGTCACCTACGAGCAGTACTTC
v_call: TRBV7-8
j_call: TRBJ2-7
clone_size: -
d_call: TRBD1

cdr3_aa: CASSPDSAGETQYF
cdr3_nt: TGCGCCAGCAGCCCCGACTCAGCGGGAGAGACCCAGTACTTC
v_call: TRBV5-1
j_call: TRBJ2-5
clone_size: -
d_call: -

cdr3_aa: CASRKGTSSSYEQYF
cdr3_nt: TGTGCCAGCAGAAAAGGGACATCCAGCTCCTACGAGCAGTACTTC
v_call: TRBV2
j_call: TRBJ2-7
clone_size: -
d_call: -

cdr3_aa: CASSAREGGSYNEQFF
cdr3_nt: TGTGCCAGCAGCGCCCGGGAGGGTGGCTCCTACAATGAGCAGTTCTTC
v_call: TRBV7-2
j_call: TRBJ2-1
clone_size: -
d_call: TRBD2

cdr3_aa: CASNLGTGLPGNQPQHF
cdr3_nt: TGTGCCAGTAATCTTGGGACAGGTCTGCCTGGCAATCAGCCCCAGCATTTT
v_call: TRBV19
j_call: TRBJ1-5
clone_size: -
d_call: TRBD1

cdr3_aa: CSVGAGNQPQHF
cdr3_nt: TGCAGCGTTGGGGCAGGAAATCAGCCCCAGCATTTT
v_call: TRBV29-1
j_call: TRBJ1-5
clone_size: -
d_call: -

cdr3_aa: CASSVQIGQGRTGELFF
cdr3_nt: TGTGCCAGCAGCGTACAAATTGGACAGGGAAGGACCGGGGAGCTGTTTTTT
v_call: TRBV9
j_call: TRBJ2-2
clone_size: -
d_call: TRBD1

cdr3_aa: CASSPLLAEGVDEQFF
cdr3_nt: TGTGCCAGCTCACCACTCCTAGCGGAGGGGGTCGATGAGCAGTTCTTC
v_call: TRBV18
j_call: TRBJ2-1
clone_size: -
d_call: -

cdr3_aa: CASSSFNIRNEQFF
cdr3_nt: TGTGCCAGCAGTTCCTTTAATATCCGGAATGAGCAGTTCTTC
v_call: TRBV28
j_call: TRBJ2-1
clone_size: -
d_call: -